Sequencing of this T cell receptor (beta chain) was carried out in a study of T cell responses to AZD1222 COVID-19 vaccine. Germline lookup yields CDR1 SGHTA and CDR2 FQGTGA. Trimming took 5 bases from V and 5 from J, leaving 10 bases between them. The CDR3 covers 13 residues. This clone was seen a single time. Clones were read by immunoSEQ multiplex PCR, and TCRdb kept only the in-frame ones, dropping some. The data show approximately 160,000 clones, with around nine tenths seen just once and roughly 5% held by the top ten. The chain carries TRBV7-3 and TRBJ2-1, with unresolved D. Sequencing was performed on peripheral blood, taken on day 0 of AZD1222 vaccination. The receptor comes from an adult in good health. The CDR3 sequence is CASSVDSNNEQFF. In DNA, the CDR3 is TGTGCCAGCAGCGTGGATTCTAACAATGAGCAGTTCTTC.